A single sample is the source of the 23 T cell receptor beta chains below, sequenced in a study of cytotoxic CD8 clonotypes in ibrutinib-treated CLL. The data were produced by immunoSEQ multiplex PCR, yet TCRdb's version contains in-frame clones alone and is incomplete. The table records 40,000 or so clones, roughly two thirds of them present only once. The specimen was PBMCs, collected at disease progression, from a patient treated with ibrutinib. All receptors derive from a human donor with chronic lymphocytic leukemia.

The rearrangement joins TRBV5-1 to TRBJ2-1, with a possible D match to TRBD1 (6 bases). Trimming took off 4 bases at V and 5 bases at J, with 13 bases between the two ends. The CDR3 is 14 residues long. Germline CDR1 reads SGHRS; CDR2 reads YFSETQ. The DNA of the CDR3 is TGCGCCAGCAGCAGTGACAGGAGTAACAATGAGCAGTTCTTC. Its translation is CASSSDRSNNEQFF.

This chain connects TRBV6-5 to TRBJ1-2; no reliable D call. The V end lost 0 bases, the J end lost 4 bases, and 6 bases lay between the germline ends. Germline assignment: CDR1 MNHEY and CDR2 SVGAGI. This CDR3 contains 13 residues. CDR3 sequence reads: CASSYSAAYGYTF. CDR3 in DNA: TGTGCCAGCAGTTACTCGGCAGCCTATGGCTACACCTTC.

This clone was observed a handful of times. V is TRBV5-1 and J is TRBJ2-1, with D unresolved. The CDR3 totals 11 residues. Trimming pared 4 bases from V and 8 bases from J, leaving 7 bases between. Per germline, CDR1 SGHRS and CDR2 YFSETQ. In nucleotides, the CDR3 is TGCGCCAGCAGCCAGGAACATGAGCAGTTCTTC. Translating gives CASSQEHEQFF.

The sample holds one count of this clone. The chain employs TRBV28 and TRBJ1-5, with 7 positions matching TRBD1. The germline V gene has CDR1 MDHEN and CDR2 SYDVKM. J was trimmed by 0 bases and V by 5 bases; bases with no gene match: 7. This CDR3 has 16 residues. The CDR3 DNA reads as TGTGCCAGCAGTCCAGGACAGGACTATAGCAATCAGCCCCAGCATTTT. This sequence encodes CASSPGQDYSNQPQHF.

The rearrangement links TRBV2 to TRBJ2-3, with D perhaps TRBD2 (5 bases). The CDR3 runs to 14 residues. The ends were cut back, 4 bases at V and 5 bases at J, with 13 bases in the middle. The germline V gene encodes CDR1 SNHLY and CDR2 FYNNEI. CDR3 sequence: CASSGVRAKDTQYF. In nucleotides, the CDR3 is TGTGCCAGCAGTGGGGTGAGGGCAAAAGATACGCAGTATTTT.

The chain has TRBV6-5 and TRBJ2-7; maybe TRBD1 (6 bases). Germline CDR1 reads MNHEY; CDR2 reads SVGAGI. Trimming left V 0 bases short and J 1 base short, with 7 bases between. The CDR3 contains 14 residues. CDR3 coding DNA: TGTGCCAGCAGTTACTCTCAGGGGTCCTACGAGCAGTACTTC. This translates into CASSYSQGSYEQYF.

The V and J genes are TRBV5-4 and TRBJ2-1, with D tentatively TRBD1 (6 bases). V was shortened by 6 bases and J by 0 bases, with 16 bases between the two germline ends. The V gene's germline CDR1 is SGHNT and CDR2 YYREEE (reference sequence). This CDR3 has 16 residues. In nucleotides, the CDR3 is TGTGCCAGCACTCCCCGAGACAGGAGCTCCTACAATGAGCAGTTCTTC. Its protein is CASTPRDRSSYNEQFF.

The V call is TRBV5-4, the J call TRBJ1-2, with a weak D call TRBD1 (5 bases). The CDR3 has 14 amino acids. The germline V gene encodes CDR1 SGHNT and CDR2 YYREEE (reference sequence). The germline V and J ends were trimmed by 0 bases and 2 bases, with 8 bases remaining between them. The CDR3 region has the DNA TGTGCCAGCAGCTTGGAAGACAGAAACTATGGCTACACCTTC. Translating it yields CASSLEDRNYGYTF.

The rearrangement joins TRBV11-2 to TRBJ2-2; no definite D call. The CDR3 contains 18 residues. V was cut by 5 bases and J by 2 bases, with 21 bases left in between. CDR1 and CDR2 (germline): SGHAT, FQNNGV. In nucleotides, the CDR3 is TGTGCCAGCAGCCTCCGACCTACCCGGGCAGATAACACCGGGGAGCTGTTTTTT. Translation gives CASSLRPTRADNTGELFF. Complete variable domain (other parts from reference TRBV11-2 and TRBJ2-2): EAGVAQSPRYKIIEKRQSVAFWCNPISGHATLYWYQQILGQGPKLLIQFQNNGVVDDSQLPKDRFSAERLKGVDSTLKIQPAKLEDSAVYLCASSLRPTRADNTGELFFGEGSRLTVL.

Here the CDR3 DNA reads TGTGCCAGCAGCTTAGATGGGACTAGCGGTTACAATGAGCAGTTCTTC. It codes for CASSLDGTSGYNEQFF. The chain joins TRBV7-6 to TRBJ2-1; 11 bases are a match to TRBD2. Per the germline V gene, CDR1 is SGHVS and CDR2 is FNYEAQ. The CDR3 loop spans 16 amino acids. V was pared by 1 base and J by 4 bases, with 3 bases of the junction left unmatched.

Only a few counts were recorded for this clone. The chain combines TRBV4-1 with TRBJ2-7; D unresolved. CDR1 is MGHRA, CDR2 YSYEKL, per germline. The V and J ends lost 4 bases and 4 bases respectively, with 11 bases between them. The CDR3 is made up of 13 amino acids. Here the CDR3 DNA reads TGCGCCAGCAGCCTGGGGAACTATTACGAGCAGTACTTC. It specifies CASSLGNYYEQYF.

This clone was counted only a few times. J is TRBJ1-2 and V is TRBV28, with no clear D. The CDR3 is 14 amino acids. Trimming took 4 bases from V and 5 from J, leaving 14 bases between them. Looked up from germline, CDR1 is MDHEN and CDR2 is SYDVKM. CDR3 in DNA: TGTGCCAGCAGTTCAGGCCGAGCGTATTATGGCTACACCTTC. This encodes CASSSGRAYYGYTF.

This clone was seen only a few times. The chain recombines TRBV10-3 with TRBJ1-4; possible D gene TRBD1, 5 bases. CDR1 ENHRY and CDR2 SYGVKD come from the germline V gene. V lost 3 bases to trimming and J lost 9 bases, with 11 bases between them. The CDR3 runs to 13 residues. The CDR3 loop reads CAISDQGRKKLFF. CDR3 nucleotide sequence: TGTGCCATCAGTGACCAGGGAAGGAAAAAACTGTTTTTT.

The chain employs TRBV7-9 and TRBJ2-1, with TRBD2 identical over 7 bases. The germline V gene encodes CDR1 SEHNR and CDR2 FQNEAQ (reference sequence). The CDR3 length is 15 residues. Unmatched junction bases numbered 3, after V lost 3 bases and J lost 1 base. CDR3 DNA sequence: TGTGCCAGCAGCTTGAGCGGGACGTCCTACAATGAGCAGTTCTTC. The encoded protein is CASSLSGTSYNEQFF.

The chain recombines TRBV6-5 with TRBJ2-7; tentatively, D is TRBD1 (6 bases). CDR1 MNHEY and CDR2 SVGAGI come from the germline V gene. Trimming removed 7 bases from V and 0 bases from J, with 13 bases in between. CDR3 length equals 14 residues. The CDR3 sequence is CASNPGHGSYEQYF. The DNA of the CDR3 is TGTGCCAGCAATCCGGGACATGGCTCCTACGAGCAGTACTTC.

This clone has more than one count but fewer than ten. The gene calls are TRBV2 and TRBJ2-7; 7 bases align to TRBD1. CDR1 SNHLY and CDR2 FYNNEI come from the germline V gene. The CDR3 is made up of 14 amino acids. V trimming: 4 bases; J trimming: 4 bases; junction bases outside the gene matches: 7. CDR3 amino acids: CASSGHRGRYEQYF. For the CDR3, the DNA is TGTGCCAGCAGTGGACACAGGGGTCGGTACGAGCAGTACTTC. Variable domain in full (rest from reference TRBV2 and TRBJ2-7): EPEVTQTPSHQVTQMGQEVILRCVPISNHLYFYWYRQILGQKVEFLVSFYNNEISEKSEIFDDQFSVERPDGSNFTLKIRSTKLEDSAMYFCASSGHRGRYEQYFGPGTRLTVT.

This clone appeared a single time. V is TRBV13 and J is TRBJ2-6; D uncertain. Germline V CDR1 and CDR2: PRHDT, FYEKMQ (reference sequence). The CDR3 consists of 14 residues. V was shortened by 4 bases and J by 1 base, with 5 bases between the two germline ends. CDR3 nucleotide sequence: TGTGCCAGCAGCTGGAGTTCTGGGGCCAACGTCCTGACTTTC. Encoded protein: CASSWSSGANVLTF. The full variable domain, completed using reference TRBV13 and TRBJ2-6, is AAGVIQSPRHLIKEKRETATLKCYPIPRHDTVYWYQQGPGQDPQFLISFYEKMQSDKGSIPDRFSAQQFSDYHSELNMSSLELGDSALYFCASSWSSGANVLTFGAGSRLTVL.

This clone was detected only a few times. The chain carries TRBV19 and TRBJ1-1; D gene ambiguous. The V and J ends lost 7 bases and 4 bases respectively, with 13 bases between them. Germline V gives CDR1 LNHDA, CDR2 SQIVND (reference sequence). The CDR3 contains 13 residues. The DNA for the CDR3 is TGTGCCAGTACCCTCTACATAGGCACTGAAGCTTTCTTT. Protein sequence: CASTLYIGTEAFF. Complete variable domain (other parts from reference TRBV19 and TRBJ1-1): DGGITQSPKYLFRKEGQNVTLSCEQNLNHDAMYWYRQDPGQGLRLIYYSQIVNDFQKGDIAEGYSVSREKKESFPLTVTSAQKNPTAFYLCASTLYIGTEAFFGQGTRLTVV.

This chain joins TRBV5-1 and TRBJ1-4; 7 bases are a match to TRBD1. The germline V gene has CDR1 SGHRS and CDR2 YFSETQ. This CDR3 is 15 amino acids long. Losses at the gene ends were 0 bases for V and 8 bases for J; bases not matched to a gene: 7. CDR3 residues: CASSLVDRENEKLFF. CDR3 nucleotide sequence: TGCGCCAGCAGCTTGGTCGACAGGGAGAACGAAAAACTGTTTTTT.

This sequence joins TRBV28 and TRBJ1-2; the D is unclear. Trimming removed 8 bases at V and 3 bases at J, with 10 bases between. The CDR3 sequence is 12 residues long. Germline lookup yields CDR1 MDHEN and CDR2 SYDVKM. The CDR3 sequence: CASRGYDYGYTF. The CDR3 DNA reads as TGTGCCAGCCGCGGGTATGACTATGGCTACACCTTC.

This clone occurred a few times. This rearrangement joins TRBV30 to TRBJ2-7; 7 bases are a match to TRBD2. V shed 5 bases, J shed 6 bases, and the junction held 10 bases outside the gene matches. This CDR3 spans 13 amino acids. Germline assignment: CDR1 GTSNPN and CDR2 SVGIG (reference sequence). The CDR3 bases are TGTGCCTGGGCCGGGACTTCGGGGGGCGAGCAGTACTTC. This sequence encodes CAWAGTSGGEQYF.

This rearrangement joins TRBV5-1 to TRBJ2-1, with TRBD2 matching over 10 bases. Trimming at V came to 0 bases and at J to 7 bases, leaving 10 bases not matched to a gene. CDR3 length: 17 residues. The germline gives CDR1 SGHRS, CDR2 YFSETQ. This chain's CDR3 is CASSLDRLAGEGNEQFF. The CDR3 DNA reads TGCGCCAGCAGCTTGGACCGGCTAGCGGGAGAAGGAAATGAGCAGTTCTTC.

The chain is built from TRBV6-5 and TRBJ1-3, with D maybe TRBD1 (5 bases). Trimming shortened V by 8 bases and J by 0 bases, and 5 bases separated the two germline ends. The germline gives CDR1 MNHEY, CDR2 SVGAGI. The CDR3 sequence is 12 residues long. The CDR3 here is CASQGSGNTIYF. CDR3 DNA sequence: TGTGCCAGCCAGGGCTCTGGAAACACCATATATTTT.